The next 7 T cell receptor beta chains were all read from a single sample in a study of blood T cell repertoires in COVID-19. The data were produced by immunoSEQ multiplex PCR, yet TCRdb's version contains in-frame clones alone and is incomplete. Of some 180,000 clones in the sample, around 83% are singletons; the top ten hold 6.2%. The sequenced sample was PBMCs or T cells enriched from blood (not recorded which). Receptors were obtained from a man in his forties who had recovered from COVID-19.

The chain has TRBV19 and TRBJ2-3, with a tentative D call TRBD1 (5 bases). Trimming removed 3 bases at V and 5 bases at J, with 12 bases between. The CDR3 is 14 residues long. The germline V gene has CDR1 LNHDA and CDR2 SQIVND (reference sequence). DNA of the CDR3: TGTGCCAGTAGTATTGGGGCAGCCGGAGATACGCAGTATTTT. Encoded protein: CASSIGAAGDTQYF.

The chain employs TRBV19 and TRBJ2-7, with TRBD2 identical over 9 bases. The germline V gene encodes CDR1 LNHDA and CDR2 SQIVND (reference sequence). The CDR3 totals 15 residues. The junction had 5 bases not matched to a gene; V was cut back by 3 bases and J by 2 bases. This chain's CDR3 is CASSMSAGGPYEQYF. As DNA, the CDR3 is TGTGCCAGTAGTATGTCGGCGGGAGGGCCCTACGAGCAGTACTTC. Full variable domain (outside the CDR3, taken from reference TRBV19 and TRBJ2-7): DGGITQSPKYLFRKEGQNVTLSCEQNLNHDAMYWYRQDPGQGLRLIYYSQIVNDFQKGDIAEGYSVSREKKESFPLTVTSAQKNPTAFYLCASSMSAGGPYEQYFGPGTRLTVT.

J is TRBJ1-2 and V is TRBV3-1 (or the pseudogene TRBV3-2); D gene unclear. The germline CDR1 and CDR2 sequences are LGHDT and YNNKEL (reference sequence). V shed 1 base and J shed 7 bases, with 13 bases lying between them. CDR3 size: 14 residues. CDR3 DNA: TGTGCCAGCAGCCAAGGAGGGTCCGGTAGTGGCTACACCTTC. Residues: CASSQGGSGSGYTF.

This chain connects TRBV27 to TRBJ2-1; 12 nucleotides agree with TRBD2. This CDR3 has 16 amino acids. V shed 6 bases and J 6 bases; nucleotides not matched to a gene: 9. The germline CDR1 and CDR2 sequences are MNHEY and SMNVEV (reference sequence). The CDR3 loop reads CASRTSGRPPGNEQFF. The CDR3 DNA sequence: TGTGCCAGCAGAACTAGCGGGAGGCCCCCAGGCAATGAGCAGTTCTTC.

The chain combines TRBV12-5 with TRBJ2-1; TRBD2 aligns across 7 bases. This CDR3 has 15 amino acids. The V segment lost 5 bases and the J segment 0 bases; nucleotides outside the gene matches: 4. Germline CDR1 LGHNT, CDR2 FRNRAP. CDR3 in amino acids: CASGPSGNSYNEQFF. The CDR3 DNA is TGTGCTAGTGGTCCGAGCGGGAACTCCTACAATGAGCAGTTCTTC.

The V gene is TRBV5-6, the J gene TRBJ1-2, with D possibly being TRBD1 (6 bases). CDR3 length equals 13 residues. From germline, CDR1 is SGHDT and CDR2 YYEEEE. V was pared by 4 bases and J by 6 bases, with 13 bases between. CDR3 residues: CASSRQGRNGYTF. CDR3 DNA: TGTGCCAGCAGCCGCCAGGGGCGTAATGGCTACACCTTC.

V usage is TRBV19 and J usage is TRBJ1-1; tentatively, D is TRBD1 (5 bases). This CDR3 has 12 residues. With 6 bases removed from V and 6 bases from J, the gap between germline ends came to 11 bases. The germline V gene has CDR1 LNHDA and CDR2 SQIVND (reference sequence). The CDR3 spells CASSLGGAEAFF. In DNA form, the CDR3 reads TGTGCCAGTAGCCTGGGAGGGGCTGAAGCTTTCTTT.